The clone carrying this T cell receptor beta chain has at least ten counts. The antigen remains undetermined. Authors of the study amplified TCR beta CDR3 regions from RNA transcripts. HTBI primers drove first-round RT-PCR of the TCR CDR3. TCRdb passed the multiplex PCR reads through MiXCR, listing each CDR3 protein once. The sample carries over 500,000 distinct CDR3 sequences, over 35% recorded once. This specimen comes from a study of T cells in Graves' hyperthyroidism and ophthalmopathy. The study's findings and limits: In the blood, most expanded thyroid clonotypes above 0.001 appeared as well.

Patients were excluded because of uncontrolled infection, other autoimmune disease, pregnancy or lactation. The origin of this receptor is an adult woman with Graves' disease, either hyperthyroidism or ophthalmopathy (not recorded which). Source material: peripheral blood or thyroid tissue (not recorded which).

This chain's CDR3 is CATSEGTEAFF. CDR3 sequence (DNA): TGTGCCACCAGTGAAGGCACTGAAGCTTTCTTT. The chain links TRBV24-1 to TRBJ1-1; no firm D call. Germline V gene data show CDR1 as KGHDR and CDR2 as SFDVKD. CDR3 length: 11 amino acids. The V gene lost 4 bases and the J gene lost 4 bases, with 3 bases spanning the gap.